This T cell receptor beta chain was retrieved from a study of shared clonotypes between healthy human individuals. CDR3 size: 14 residues. V dropped 4 bases and J dropped 3 bases, with 12 bases sitting between them. Germline V CDR1 and CDR2: MNHEY, SMNVEV (reference sequence). Using immunoSEQ multiplex PCR, the repertoire was profiled, and TCRdb retains in-frame clones only, with some absent. The sample lists approximately 710,000 clones, less than 95% occurring once. Sequencing was performed on memory CD8+ T cells from PBMCs. Noted subset: CD45RO+ cells pooled with CCR7-negative TemRA cells. The TCR was taken from a young man in good health. Some clones in this sample may be carry-over from other donors' samples. The rearrangement uses TRBV27 and TRBJ2-5, with D uncertain. CDR3 sequence reads: CASSSSWGEETQYF. As DNA, the CDR3 is TGTGCCAGCAGTTCTTCCTGGGGTGAAGAGACCCAGTACTTC.